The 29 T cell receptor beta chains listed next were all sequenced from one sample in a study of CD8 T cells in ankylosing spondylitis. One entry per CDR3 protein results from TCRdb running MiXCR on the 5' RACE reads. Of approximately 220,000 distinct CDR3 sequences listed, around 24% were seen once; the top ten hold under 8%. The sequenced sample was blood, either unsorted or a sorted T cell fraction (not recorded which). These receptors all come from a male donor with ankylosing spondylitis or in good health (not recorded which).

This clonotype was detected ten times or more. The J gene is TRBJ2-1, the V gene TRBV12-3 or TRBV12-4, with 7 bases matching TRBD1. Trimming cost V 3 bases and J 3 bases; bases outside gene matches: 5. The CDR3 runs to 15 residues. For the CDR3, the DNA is TGTGCCAGCAGTTTCCGACAGGGAAGCTACAATGAGCAGTTCTTC. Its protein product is CASSFRQGSYNEQFF.

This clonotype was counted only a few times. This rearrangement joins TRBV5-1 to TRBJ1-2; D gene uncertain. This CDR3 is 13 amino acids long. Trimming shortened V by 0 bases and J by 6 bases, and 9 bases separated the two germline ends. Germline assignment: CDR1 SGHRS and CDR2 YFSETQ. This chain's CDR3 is CASSLGRQNGYTF. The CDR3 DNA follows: TGCGCCAGCAGCTTGGGGCGGCAGAATGGCTACACCTTC.

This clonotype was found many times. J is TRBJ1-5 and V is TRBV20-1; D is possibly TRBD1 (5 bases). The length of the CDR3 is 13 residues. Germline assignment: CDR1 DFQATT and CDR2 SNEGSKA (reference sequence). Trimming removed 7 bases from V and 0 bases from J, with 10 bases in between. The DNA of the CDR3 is TGCAGTGTAGGGGTGTCTAGCAATCAGCCCCAGCATTTT. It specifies CSVGVSSNQPQHF.

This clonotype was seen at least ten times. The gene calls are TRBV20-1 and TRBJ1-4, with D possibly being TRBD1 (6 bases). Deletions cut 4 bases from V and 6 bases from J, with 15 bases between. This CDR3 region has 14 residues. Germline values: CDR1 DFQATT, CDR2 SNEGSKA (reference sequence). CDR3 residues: CSANTRGRDEKLFF. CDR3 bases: TGCAGTGCTAACACCAGGGGAAGGGATGAAAAACTGTTTTTT.

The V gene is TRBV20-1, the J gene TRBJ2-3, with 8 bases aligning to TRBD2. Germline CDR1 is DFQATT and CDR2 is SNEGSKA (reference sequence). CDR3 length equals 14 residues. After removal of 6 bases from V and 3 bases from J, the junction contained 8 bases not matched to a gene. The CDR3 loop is CSAAWAGGTDTQYF. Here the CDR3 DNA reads TGCAGTGCAGCGTGGGCGGGAGGAACAGATACGCAGTATTTT.

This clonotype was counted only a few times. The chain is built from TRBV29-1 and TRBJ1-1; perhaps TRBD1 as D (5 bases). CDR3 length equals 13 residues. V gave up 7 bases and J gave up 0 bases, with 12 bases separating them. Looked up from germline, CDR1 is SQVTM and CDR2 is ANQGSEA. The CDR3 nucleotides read TGCAGCGAAGTGGGGCTCATGAACACTGAAGCTTTCTTT. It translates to CSEVGLMNTEAFF.

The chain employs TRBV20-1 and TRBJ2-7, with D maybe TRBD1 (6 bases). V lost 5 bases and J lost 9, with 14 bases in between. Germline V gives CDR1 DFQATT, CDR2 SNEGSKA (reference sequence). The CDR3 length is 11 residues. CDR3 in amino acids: CSAQTGSGQYF. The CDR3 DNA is TGCAGTGCTCAAACAGGGTCCGGGCAGTACTTC.

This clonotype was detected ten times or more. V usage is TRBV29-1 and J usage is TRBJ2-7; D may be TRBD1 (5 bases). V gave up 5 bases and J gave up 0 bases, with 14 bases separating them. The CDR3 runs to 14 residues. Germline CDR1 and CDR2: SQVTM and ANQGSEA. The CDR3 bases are TGCAGCGTTCAAAGATGGGGCACCTCCTACGAGCAGTACTTC. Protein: CSVQRWGTSYEQYF.

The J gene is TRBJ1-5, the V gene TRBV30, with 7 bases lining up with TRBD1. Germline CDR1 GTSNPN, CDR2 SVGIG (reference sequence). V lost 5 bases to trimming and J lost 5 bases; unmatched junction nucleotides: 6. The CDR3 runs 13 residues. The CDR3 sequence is CAWYGTEDQPQHF. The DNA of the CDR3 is TGTGCCTGGTACGGGACAGAAGATCAGCCCCAGCATTTT.

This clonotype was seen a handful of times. The CDR3 loop is CASKPANTGELFF. In DNA, the CDR3 is TGTGCCAGCAAACCCGCCAACACCGGGGAGCTGTTTTTT. This chain links TRBV6-1 with TRBJ2-2; D call uncertain. V gave up 7 bases and J gave up 2 bases, with 8 bases separating them. Germline-derived CDR1 and CDR2 are MNHNS and SASEGT. The CDR3 is 13 residues long.

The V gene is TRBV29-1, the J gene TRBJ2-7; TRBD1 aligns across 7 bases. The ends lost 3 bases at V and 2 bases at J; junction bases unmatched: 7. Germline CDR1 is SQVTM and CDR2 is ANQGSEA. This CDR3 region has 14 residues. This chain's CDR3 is CSVEDRDSTYEQYF. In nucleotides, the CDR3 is TGCAGCGTTGAGGACCGGGACAGTACCTACGAGCAGTACTTC.

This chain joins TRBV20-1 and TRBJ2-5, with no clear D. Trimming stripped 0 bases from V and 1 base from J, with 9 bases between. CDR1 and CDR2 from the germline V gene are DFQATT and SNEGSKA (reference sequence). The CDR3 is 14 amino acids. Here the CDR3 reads CSARDRAGQETQYF. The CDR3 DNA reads TGCAGTGCTAGAGATCGCGCAGGCCAAGAGACCCAGTACTTC.

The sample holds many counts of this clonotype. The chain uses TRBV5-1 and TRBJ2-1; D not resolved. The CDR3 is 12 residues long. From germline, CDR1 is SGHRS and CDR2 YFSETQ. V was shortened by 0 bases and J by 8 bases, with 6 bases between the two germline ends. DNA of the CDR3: TGCGCCAGCAGCTTGGACAATCATGAGCAGTTCTTC. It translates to CASSLDNHEQFF. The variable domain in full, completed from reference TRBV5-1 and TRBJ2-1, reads KAGVTQTPRYLIKTRGQQVTLSCSPISGHRSVSWYQQTPGQGLQFLFEYFSETQRNKGNFPGRFSGRQFSNSRSEMNVSTLELGDSALYLCASSLDNHEQFFGPGTRLTVL.

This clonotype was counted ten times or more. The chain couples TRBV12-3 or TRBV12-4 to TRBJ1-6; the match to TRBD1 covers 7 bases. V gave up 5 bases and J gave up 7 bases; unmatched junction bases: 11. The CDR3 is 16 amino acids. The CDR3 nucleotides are TGTGCCAGCAGTAGCCCCGCGGCAGGGGGAAATTCACCCCTCCACTTT. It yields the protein CASSSPAAGGNSPLHF.

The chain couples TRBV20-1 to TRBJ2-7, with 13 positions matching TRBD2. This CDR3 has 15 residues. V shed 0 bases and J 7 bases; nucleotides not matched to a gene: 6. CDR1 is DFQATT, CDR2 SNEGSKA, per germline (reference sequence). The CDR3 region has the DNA TGCAGTGCTAGAGATCCGGGACTAGCGGGAAGAGAGCAGTACTTC. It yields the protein CSARDPGLAGREQYF.

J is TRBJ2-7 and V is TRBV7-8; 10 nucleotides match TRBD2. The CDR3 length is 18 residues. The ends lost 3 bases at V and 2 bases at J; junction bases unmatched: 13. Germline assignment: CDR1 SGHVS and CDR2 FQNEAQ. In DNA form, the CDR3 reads TGTGCCAGCAGCTTGAGGCAGGGAGGGACTAGCGTGCCCTACGAGCAGTACTTC. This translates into CASSLRQGGTSVPYEQYF.

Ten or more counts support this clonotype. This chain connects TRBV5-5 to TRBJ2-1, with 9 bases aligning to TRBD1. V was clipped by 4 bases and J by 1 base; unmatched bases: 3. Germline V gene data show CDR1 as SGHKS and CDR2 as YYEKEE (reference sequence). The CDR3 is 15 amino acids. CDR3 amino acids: CASSRQGGSYNEQFF. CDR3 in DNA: TGTGCCAGCAGCAGACAGGGGGGTTCCTACAATGAGCAGTTCTTC.

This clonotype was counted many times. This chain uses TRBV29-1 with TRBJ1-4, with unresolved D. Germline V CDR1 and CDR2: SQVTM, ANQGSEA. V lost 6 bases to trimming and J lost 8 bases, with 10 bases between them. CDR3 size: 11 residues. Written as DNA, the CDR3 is TGCAGCGTCGTAGTAGGAGAAAAACTGTTTTTT. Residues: CSVVVGEKLFF.

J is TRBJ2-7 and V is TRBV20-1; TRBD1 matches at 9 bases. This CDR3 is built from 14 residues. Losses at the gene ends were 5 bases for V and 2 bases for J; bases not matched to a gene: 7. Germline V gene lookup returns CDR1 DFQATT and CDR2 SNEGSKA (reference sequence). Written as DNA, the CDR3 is TGCAGTGCTGGCGCGGGACAGGGTGCCTACGAGCAGTACTTC. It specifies CSAGAGQGAYEQYF.

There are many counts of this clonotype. The CDR3 DNA follows: TGTGCCAGCAGCCAAAGTCAGCTTTCCTACGAGCAGTACTTC. Protein product: CASSQSQLSYEQYF. The V gene is TRBV3-1, the J gene TRBJ2-7; D is undetermined. Germline V gene lookup returns CDR1 LGHDT and CDR2 YNNKEL (reference sequence). CDR3 length: 14 residues. V gave up 2 bases and J gave up 1 base, with 9 bases separating them.

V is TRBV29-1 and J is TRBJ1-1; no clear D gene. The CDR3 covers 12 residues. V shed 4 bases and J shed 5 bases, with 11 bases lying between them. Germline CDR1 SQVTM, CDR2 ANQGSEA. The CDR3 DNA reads TGCAGCGTTGGAAGTGTGGGGACTGAAGCTTTCTTT. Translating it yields CSVGSVGTEAFF. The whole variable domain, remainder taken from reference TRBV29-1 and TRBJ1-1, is SAVISQKPSRDICQRGTSLTIQCQVDSQVTMMFWYRQQPGQSLTLIATANQGSEATYESGFVIDKFPISRPNLTFSTLTVSNMSPEDSSIYLCSVGSVGTEAFFGQGTRLTVV.

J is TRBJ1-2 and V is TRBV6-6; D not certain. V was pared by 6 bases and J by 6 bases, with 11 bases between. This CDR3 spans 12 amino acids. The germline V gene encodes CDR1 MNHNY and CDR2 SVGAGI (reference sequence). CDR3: CASSLPQHGYTF. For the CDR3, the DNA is TGTGCCAGCAGCCTCCCACAGCATGGCTACACCTTC.

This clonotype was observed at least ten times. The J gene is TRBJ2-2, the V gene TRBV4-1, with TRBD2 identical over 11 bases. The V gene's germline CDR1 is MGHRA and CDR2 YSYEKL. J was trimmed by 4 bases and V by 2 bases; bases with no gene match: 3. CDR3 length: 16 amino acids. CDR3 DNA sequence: TGCGCCAGCAGCCAACCTAGCGGGAGGCCCACCGGGGAGCTGTTTTTT. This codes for CASSQPSGRPTGELFF.

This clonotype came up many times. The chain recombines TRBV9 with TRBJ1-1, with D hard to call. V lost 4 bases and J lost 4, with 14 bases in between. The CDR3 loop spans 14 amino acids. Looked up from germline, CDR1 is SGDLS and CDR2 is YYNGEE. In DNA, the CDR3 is TGTGCCAGCAGCCCAGACACCCGGAGCACTGAAGCTTTCTTT. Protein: CASSPDTRSTEAFF.

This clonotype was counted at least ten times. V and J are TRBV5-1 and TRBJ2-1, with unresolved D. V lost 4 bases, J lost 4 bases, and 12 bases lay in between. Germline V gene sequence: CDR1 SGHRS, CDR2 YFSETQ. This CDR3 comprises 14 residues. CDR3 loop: CASSPLPEYNEQFF. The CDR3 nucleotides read TGCGCCAGCAGCCCGTTGCCTGAATACAATGAGCAGTTCTTC.

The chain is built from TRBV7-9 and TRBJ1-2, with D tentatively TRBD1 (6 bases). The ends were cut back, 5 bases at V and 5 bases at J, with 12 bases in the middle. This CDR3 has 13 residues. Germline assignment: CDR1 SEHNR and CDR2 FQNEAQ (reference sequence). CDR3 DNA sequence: TGTGCCAGCAGCGCAAACAGGGTTTATGGCTACACCTTC. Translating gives CASSANRVYGYTF.

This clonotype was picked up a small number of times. In DNA form, the CDR3 reads TGTGCCAGCAGTGAGGGTTCTGGACTAGCCCGGCTCGGTCGCTACGAGCAGTACTTC. It codes for CASSEGSGLARLGRYEQYF. V usage is TRBV6-1 and J usage is TRBJ2-7, with TRBD2 matching 8 bases. V was clipped by 3 bases and J by 3 bases; unmatched bases: 19. This CDR3 has 19 amino acids. CDR1 and CDR2 (germline): MNHNS, SASEGT.

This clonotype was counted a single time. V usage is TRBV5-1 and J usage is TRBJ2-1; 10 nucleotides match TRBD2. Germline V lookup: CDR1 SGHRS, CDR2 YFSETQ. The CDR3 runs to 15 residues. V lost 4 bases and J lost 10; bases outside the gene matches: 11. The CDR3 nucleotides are TGCGCCAGCAGCCCGGGACTAGCGCCGAATGCGGAGCAGTTCTTC. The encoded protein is CASSPGLAPNAEQFF.

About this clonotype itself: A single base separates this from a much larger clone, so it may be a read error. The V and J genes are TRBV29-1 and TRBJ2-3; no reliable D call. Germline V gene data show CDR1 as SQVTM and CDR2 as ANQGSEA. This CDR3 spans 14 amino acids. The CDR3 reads CSVETATITNTQYF. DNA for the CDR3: TGCAGCGTTGAGACGGCTACCATCACAAATACGCAGTATTTT.